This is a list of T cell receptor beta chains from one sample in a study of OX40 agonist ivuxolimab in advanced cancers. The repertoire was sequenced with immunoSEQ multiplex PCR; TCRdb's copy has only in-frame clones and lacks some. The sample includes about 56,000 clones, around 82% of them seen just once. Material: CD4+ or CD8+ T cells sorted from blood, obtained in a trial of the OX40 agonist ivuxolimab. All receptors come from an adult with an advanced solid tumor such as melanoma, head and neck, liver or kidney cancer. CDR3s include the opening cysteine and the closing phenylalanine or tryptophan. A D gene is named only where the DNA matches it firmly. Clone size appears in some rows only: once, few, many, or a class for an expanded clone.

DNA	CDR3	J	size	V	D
TGTGCCAGCAGTCCTTCTTGGGGACCCGTTTACGAGCAGTACTTC	CASSPSWGPVYEQYF	TRBJ2-7	NA	TRBV6-1	NA
TGTGCCAGCAGTTTTATTAACCGGAGGGATAACTATGGCTACACCTTC	CASSFINRRDNYGYTF	TRBJ1-2	NA	TRBV27	NA
TGTGCCAGCAGCTCACGGACGGGAGGATCTGAAGCTTTCTTT	CASSSRTGGSEAFF	TRBJ1-1	NA	TRBV7-2	NA
TGCGCCAGCAGCTTGGAAGAGACAGCGAACACTGAAGCTTTCTTT	CASSLEETANTEAFF	TRBJ1-1	NA	TRBV5-1	NA
TGTGCCAGCAGCCCGCCGCGAACCTACGAGCAGTACTTC	CASSPPRTYEQYF	TRBJ2-7	NA	TRBV11-2	NA
TGTGCCAGCAGCCCGATGGGACTAGCAAAAGAGACCCAGTACTTC	CASSPMGLAKETQYF	TRBJ2-5	few	TRBV14	TRBD2
TGTGCCAGCTCACTCCAGGACATGAACACTGAAGCTTTCTTT	CASSLQDMNTEAFF	TRBJ1-1	NA	TRBV18	NA
TGTGCCAGCAGTTTATCATGGAACGGGGAGCTGTTTTTT	CASSLSWNGELFF	TRBJ2-2	NA	TRBV27	NA
TGTGCCAGTAGTATAGATCCGGCTAGCGGGAGAACCACCTACGAGCAGTACTTC	CASSIDPASGRTTYEQYF	TRBJ2-7	once	TRBV19	TRBD2
TGTGCCAGCAGCTTGGCTACAGGAGATCATCAGCCCCAGCATTTT	CASSLATGDHQPQHF	TRBJ1-5	NA	TRBV7-2	NA
TGTGCCAGCAGGAACACCGACGTAGCTTTCTTT	CASRNTDVAFF	TRBJ1-1	NA	TRBV6-5	NA
TGTGCCAGCAGCTTTTTCGGTGACACTGAAGCTTTCTTT	CASSFFGDTEAFF	TRBJ1-1	NA	TRBV7-2	NA
TGTGCCAGCAGCTTACAGACAGGAGATAACAATCAGCCCCAGCATTTT	CASSLQTGDNNQPQHF	TRBJ1-5	few	TRBV7-8	NA
TGTGCCAGCACCCGACGGTCCGCTAACTATGGCTACACCTTC	CASTRRSANYGYTF	TRBJ1-2	NA	TRBV6-6	NA